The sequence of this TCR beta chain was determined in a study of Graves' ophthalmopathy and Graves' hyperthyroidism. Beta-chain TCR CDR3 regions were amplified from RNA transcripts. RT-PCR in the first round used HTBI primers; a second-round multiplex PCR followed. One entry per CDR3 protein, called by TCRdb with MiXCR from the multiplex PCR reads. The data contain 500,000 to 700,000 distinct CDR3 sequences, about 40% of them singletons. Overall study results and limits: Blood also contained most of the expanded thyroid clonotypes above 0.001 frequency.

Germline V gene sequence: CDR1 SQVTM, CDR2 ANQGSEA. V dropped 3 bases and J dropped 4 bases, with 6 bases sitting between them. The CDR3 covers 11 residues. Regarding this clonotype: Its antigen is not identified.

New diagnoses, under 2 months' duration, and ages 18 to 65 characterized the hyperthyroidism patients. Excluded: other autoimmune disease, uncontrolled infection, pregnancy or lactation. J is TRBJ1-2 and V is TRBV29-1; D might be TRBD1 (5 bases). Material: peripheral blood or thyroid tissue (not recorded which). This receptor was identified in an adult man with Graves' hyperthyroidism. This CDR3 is CSVEGPYGYTF. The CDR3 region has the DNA TGCAGCGTTGAGGGACCCTATGGCTACACCTTC.